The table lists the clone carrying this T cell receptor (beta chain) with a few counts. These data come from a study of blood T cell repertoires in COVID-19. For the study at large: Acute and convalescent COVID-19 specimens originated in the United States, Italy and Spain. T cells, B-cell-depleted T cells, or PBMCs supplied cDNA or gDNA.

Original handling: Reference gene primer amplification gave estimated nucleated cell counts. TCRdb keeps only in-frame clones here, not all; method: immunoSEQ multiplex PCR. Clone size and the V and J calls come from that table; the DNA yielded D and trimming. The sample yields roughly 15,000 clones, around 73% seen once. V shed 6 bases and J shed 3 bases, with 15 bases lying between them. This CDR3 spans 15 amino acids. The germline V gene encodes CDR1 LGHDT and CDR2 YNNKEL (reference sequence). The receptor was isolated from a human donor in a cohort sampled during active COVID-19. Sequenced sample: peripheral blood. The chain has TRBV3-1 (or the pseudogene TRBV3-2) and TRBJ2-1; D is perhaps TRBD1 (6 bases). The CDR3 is CASSPSNRVYNEQFF. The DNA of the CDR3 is TGTGCCAGCAGTCCTTCGAACAGGGTCTACAATGAGCAGTTCTTC.